The source of this T cell receptor (beta chain) is a study of T-cell memory formation after mild COVID-19 (dated by TCRdb to the early 2020s). The study in broad terms: TCR sequence clusters from the two donors were largely donor specific. Longitudinal TCRalpha and TCRbeta repertoire sequencing tracked T-cell clones expanding and contracting after mild COVID-19 in a couple of donors. Two young, previously healthy adult volunteers, one female and one male, were included in the cohort. Study-wide conclusions, independent of this receptor: From day 15 to 85, contracting clones showed balanced CD4/CD8 phenotypes, whereas a second wave of clones that expanded from day 15 to 37 leaned towards CD4+. Only a couple of mild cases were covered in the study, and larger cohorts including severe cases with pre-infection samples were considered necessary. The second-wave clones that peaked on day 37 were not confirmed to be SARS-CoV-2 specific. Contracting CD4+ clones were found mainly in CM and EM memory subsets, while CD8+ clones were enriched in EMRA. Some responding clones were found in pre-infection memory, which suggests that pre-existing cross-reactive memory T cells took part in the SARS-CoV-2 response.

From cysteine to phenylalanine, the CDR3 is 14 amino acids long. Left in the record is the CDR3 DNA by itself, 42 bases read in frame from the first base. V loses 5 bases, J loses 2 bases, and the germline ends lie 12 bases apart. Ficoll-Paque density gradient centrifugation was the method used to isolate PBMCs. This clonotype was observed once. No cognate antigen has been identified for it. The sample holds no much larger clone one base away, and base qualities are not on file. TCRdb names Illumina NovaSeq 6000 as the instrument used. TCRalpha and TCRbeta cDNA libraries were constructed by 5'RACE with constant-segment primers, with sample barcodes and unique molecular identifiers being introduced. RNA was extracted from every sample with Trizol reagent. The libraries were amplified in two PCR steps, and the second step added a second sample barcode and Illumina TruSeq adapters. Sequencing of libraries was performed on an Illumina NovaSeq with 2 x 150 bp paired-end reads. In the source study's methods: With migec v1.2.7, reads were demultiplexed and then collapsed into UMI-guided consensus sequences. Using mixcr v2.1.11, UMI consensuses were aligned to TRA and TRB V and J templates and then assembled into clonotypes. Clonotypes were classified as expanded or contracted when called significant by both edgeR and NoisET, with noise models trained on biological replicates. For edgeR calls, a false discovery rate-adjusted p below 0.01 and a log2 fold-change threshold of 1 were applied. As an exploratory analysis of dynamics, max-normalized trajectories of the 1000 most abundant clonotypes were examined by PCA with hierarchical clustering. The CD4 or CD8 phenotype of responding clones was assigned using the separately sequenced CD4+ and CD8+ repertoires. Starting from the raw public reads, TCRdb applied fastp trimming at Q25, assembled clones with MiXCR and retained in-frame beta chains. A single entry per CDR3 protein holds the most common genes and DNA from its merged rows. For this entry, the V and J calls and clone size follow TCRdb and not the study's own pipeline. The sample table contains fewer than 500,000 distinct CDR3 sequences; only one count was recorded for around 27% of them. Under 15% of the sample belongs to the ten largest clones.

This TCR derives from an adult woman who had mild COVID-19 (a few samples of this study predate the infection). The sample titles of this study are shuffled in the database, so cell type and time point are left out; the donor was told from shared clones. Sequenced sample: PBMCs or a T cell subset sorted from them (not recorded which). The V gene is TRBV12-3 or TRBV12-4 and the J gene is TRBJ1-2, with TRBD1 as a weak D call on 5 bases. The encoded CDR3 is CASSRGGENYGYTF. The DNA is TGTGCCAGCAGTCGGGGAGGGGAGAACTATGGCTACACCTTC.